This is a list of T cell receptor beta chains from one sample in a study of T-cell memory formation after mild COVID-19. Via MiXCR, TCRdb re-called the 5' RACE reads, giving one row per CDR3 protein. The table lists approximately 180,000 distinct CDR3 sequences, 16% of them singletons. Material for sequencing was PBMCs or a T cell subset sorted from them (not recorded which). The receptors shown here come from an adult woman who had mild COVID-19 (a few samples of this study predate the infection). Cell type and time point are not known. Both conserved end residues are part of each CDR3. The D gene is left open where the match is weak. Clone size is not always given. Where it is, it says once, few, many or a class for expanded clones.

abundance	d_gene	v_gene	j_gene	len	CDR3nt	CDR3aa
NA	TRBD1	TRBV7-2	TRBJ2-4	16	TGTGCCAGCAGCCAAAGGACAGGGGAGGTCAAAAACATTCAGTACTTC	CASSQRTGEVKNIQYF
NA	NA	TRBV6-2/TRBV6-3	TRBJ2-5	17	TGTGCCAGCACCGCATACCCAGGACAGCTGGGTAGGGAGACCCAGTACTTC	CASTAYPGQLGRETQYF
few	NA	TRBV25-1	TRBJ2-3	18	TGTGCCAGCAGTGAAAAGGACACCAGCTACTTCGGCACAGATACGCAGTATTTT	CASSEKDTSYFGTDTQYF
NA	NA	TRBV20-1	TRBJ2-3	14	TGCAGTGCTCGGGCTCACCCGGGCACAGATACGCAGTATTTT	CSARAHPGTDTQYF
NA	NA	TRBV5-1	TRBJ2-1	15	TGCGCCACCCAGACAGGCCAGGGGTCCTACAATGAGCAGTTCTTC	CATQTGQGSYNEQFF
NA	NA	TRBV24-1	TRBJ2-1	11	TGTGCCACCAGTTTTGTGAATGAGCAGTTCTTC	CATSFVNEQFF
few	TRBD2	TRBV20-1	TRBJ2-4	17	TGCAGTGCTAAAGAGCCCCGCGCCGGGACTAAGAAAAACATTCAGTACTTC	CSAKEPRAGTKKNIQYF
few	NA	TRBV24-1	TRBJ1-2	13	TGTGCCACCAGTGGATACGTTAACGGTGGCTACACCTTC	CATSGYVNGGYTF
NA	TRBD1	TRBV6-5	TRBJ1-2	17	TGTGCCAGCAGTCGTGCGTGGATAGGGGGCGTCGCCTATGGCTACACCTTC	CASSRAWIGGVAYGYTF
NA	TRBD1	TRBV7-2	TRBJ2-5	14	TGTGCCAGCAGCTTAGGGGGACAGGTAGAGACCCAGTACTTC	CASSLGGQVETQYF
few	NA	TRBV5-1	TRBJ1-1	14	TGCGCCAGCAGCTTGGGGTCTGGTAACACTGAAGCTTTCTTT	CASSLGSGNTEAFF
NA	TRBD2	TRBV5-1	TRBJ2-5	16	TGCGCCAGCAGCTTCGTCCCCACTAGCGCCGAAGAGACCCAGTACTTC	CASSFVPTSAEETQYF
NA	NA	TRBV7-3	TRBJ2-6	15	TGTGCCAGCAGCTTTACACTTTCTGGGGCCAACGTCCTGACTTTC	CASSFTLSGANVLTF
NA	NA	TRBV7-9	TRBJ1-6	15	TGTGCCAGCAGCTCGGGTGGGTCGAATAATTCACCCCTCCACTTT	CASSSGGSNNSPLHF
NA	TRBD1	TRBV3-1	TRBJ2-7	14	TGTGCCAGCAGCCGACCGGGACAGCACTACGAGCAGTACTTC	CASSRPGQHYEQYF
few	TRBD1	TRBV27	TRBJ1-5	16	TGTGCCAGCAGGCCCGCATACAGGGGAAAGAATCAGCCCCAGCATTTT	CASRPAYRGKNQPQHF
NA	TRBD1	TRBV25-1	TRBJ1-2	15	TGTGCCAGCAGTGAATTAGGGACAGGGATCTATGGCTACACCTTC	CASSELGTGIYGYTF
many	NA	TRBV20-1	TRBJ2-1	14	TGCAGTGCTAGAGACGGGAGCTCCTACAATGAGCAGTTCTTC	CSARDGSSYNEQFF
NA	TRBD1	TRBV2	TRBJ2-1	14	TGTGCCAGCAGTGACGCCAGGGGGTTTCGGGAGCAGTTCTTC	CASSDARGFREQFF
NA	TRBD1	TRBV6-6	TRBJ1-2	15	TGTGCCAGCAGTTACCCCCGGGACAGGGCTTATGGCTACACCTTC	CASSYPRDRAYGYTF
NA	NA	TRBV9	TRBJ1-2	12	TGTGCCAGCGAGGGAGTGCACTATGGCTACACCTTC	CASEGVHYGYTF
few	NA	TRBV5-1	TRBJ1-1	15	TGCGCCAGCAGCTTATGGGACGGAATGAACACTGAAGCTTTCTTT	CASSLWDGMNTEAFF
NA	TRBD1	TRBV5-1	TRBJ1-3	17	TGCGCCAGCAGCACCGACGGGGGACAGGGGGCTGGAAACACCATATATTTT	CASSTDGGQGAGNTIYF
NA	NA	TRBV12-3/TRBV12-4	TRBJ2-3	15	TGTGCCAGCACCCGGACTACAACGCTCAGAGATACGCAGTATTTT	CASTRTTTLRDTQYF
NA	NA	TRBV30	TRBJ1-1	13	TGTGCCTGGAGTGTACCGGGGGGCCCTGAAGCTTTCTTT	CAWSVPGGPEAFF
once	NA	TRBV4-1	TRBJ2-7	14	TGCGCCAGCAGCCACATGGGACGGACGTACGAGCAGTACTTC	CASSHMGRTYEQYF
few	NA	TRBV20-1	TRBJ1-2	13	TGCAGTGCTAGAGATCCCGGGAGACATGGCTACACCTTC	CSARDPGRHGYTF
few	TRBD2	TRBV7-3	TRBJ2-2	15	TGTGCCAGCAGCTTGGCACTAGCGGGCCGGGGGGAGCTGTTTTTT	CASSLALAGRGELFF
NA	NA	TRBV19	TRBJ2-5	15	TGTGCCAGTAGTAGGCGTACCACAGGGAGTGAGACCCAGTACTTC	CASSRRTTGSETQYF
NA	NA	TRBV20-1	TRBJ1-5	13	TGCAGTGCTAGAGGGACAGTCGAAGGGCCCCAGCATTTT	CSARGTVEGPQHF
NA	NA	TRBV10-3	TRBJ2-1	12	TGTGCCATCAGCCCCAATCTAGTTGCGCCTTTCTTC	CAISPNLVAPFF
few	TRBD2	TRBV6-2/TRBV6-3	TRBJ2-2	17	TGTGCCAGCAGTAACGGACTAGCGGGAGGGCCTACCGGGGAGCTGTTTTTT	CASSNGLAGGPTGELFF
few	TRBD2	TRBV12-3/TRBV12-4	TRBJ2-1	18	TGTGCCAGCAGAGCCCTCGGGACTAGCGGGAACTCCTACAATGAGCAGTTCTTC	CASRALGTSGNSYNEQFF
many	NA	TRBV25-1	TRBJ2-1	14	TGTGCCAGCAGTATTCAACAGGGTTACAATGAGCAGTTCTTC	CASSIQQGYNEQFF
NA	NA	TRBV30	TRBJ2-1	13	TGTGCCTGGTCCAGGAGCTCCTACAATGAGCAGTTCTTC	CAWSRSSYNEQFF
few	NA	TRBV4-1	TRBJ2-5	14	TGCGCCAGCAGCCAGCCGCAGGGGCAAGAGACCCAGTACTTC	CASSQPQGQETQYF
NA	NA	TRBV29-1	TRBJ1-1	12	TGCAGCGTCGGCTACATGAACACTGAAGCTTTCTTT	CSVGYMNTEAFF
few	NA	TRBV6-5	TRBJ2-7	16	TGTGCCAGCAGTTACTCGACGGCCAGCAGAACTTACGAGCAGTACTTC	CASSYSTASRTYEQYF
few	TRBD2	TRBV6-5	TRBJ2-1	17	TGTGCCAGCAGTTACTCGAGACTAGCGGGAAATTACAATGAGCAGTTCTTC	CASSYSRLAGNYNEQFF
few	NA	TRBV12-3/TRBV12-4	TRBJ2-7	15	TGTGCCAGCAGTCTACCGGGACCCGGGTTCTACGAGCAGTACTTC	CASSLPGPGFYEQYF
NA	NA	TRBV12-5	TRBJ1-5	12	TGTGCTAGTGCCCCCATCGGAGGGAGCCAGCATTTT	CASAPIGGSQHF
NA	NA	TRBV7-2	TRBJ1-2	13	TGTGCCAGCAGCTTAGGGGCTAACTATGGCTACACCTTC	CASSLGANYGYTF
NA	NA	TRBV27	TRBJ2-7	16	TGTGCCAGCAGTTTATATGGGGCGCGAAGCTCCTACGAGCAGTACTTC	CASSLYGARSSYEQYF
NA	NA	TRBV4-3	TRBJ2-5	15	TGCGCCAGCAGCCAAGGTTGGGGGTACCAAGAGACCCAGTACTTC	CASSQGWGYQETQYF
few	NA	TRBV13	TRBJ2-7	15	TGTGCCAGCAGCGCGAAGGGGCCTGAAGGATTCGAGCAGTACTTC	CASSAKGPEGFEQYF
NA	NA	TRBV30	TRBJ2-3	18	TGTGCCTGGAGTCCCACACGAGTGTACGGAAGGTACACAGATACGCAGTATTTT	CAWSPTRVYGRYTDTQYF